This entry lists 8 T cell receptor beta chains sequenced from one sample in a study of blood T cell repertoires in COVID-19. Method: immunoSEQ multiplex PCR; TCRdb's copy keeps in-frame clones and lacks some. The sample gives roughly 160,000 clones, 65% to 85% of which show up once; under 15% is in the top ten. Sequences were obtained from PBMCs or T cells enriched from blood (not recorded which). These TCRs come from a woman in her fifties or sixties who had recovered from COVID-19.

J is TRBJ1-5 and V is TRBV9, with a possible D match to TRBD1 (6 bases). The CDR3 extends over 15 amino acids. Trimming took 4 bases from V and 0 from J, leaving 11 bases between them. CDR1 and CDR2 from the germline V gene are SGDLS and YYNGEE. CDR3 amino acids: CASSLGGGSNQPQHF. The CDR3 coding sequence is TGTGCCAGCAGCTTAGGGGGAGGTAGCAATCAGCCCCAGCATTTT.

Only a few counts were recorded for this clone. The chain recombines TRBV28 with TRBJ1-5, with D unclear. Germline V gene lookup returns CDR1 MDHEN and CDR2 SYDVKM. V gave up 6 bases and J gave up 2 bases, with 11 bases separating them. There are 14 residues in the CDR3. The CDR3 is CASSKRYRNQPQHF. CDR3 DNA sequence: TGTGCCAGCAGCAAGAGATACCGCAATCAGCCCCAGCATTTT.

DNA of the CDR3: TGTGCCAGCAGCACCTCAGGGCTAGCCAAAAACATTCAGTACTTC. This codes for CASSTSGLAKNIQYF. The chain couples TRBV5-6 to TRBJ2-4; tentative D call: TRBD1 (5 bases). Germline CDR1 and CDR2: SGHDT and YYEEEE. The CDR3 sequence is 15 residues long. Deletions cut 4 bases from V and 0 bases from J, with 11 bases between.

The J gene is TRBJ1-4, the V gene TRBV19; no reliable D call. Deletions cut 10 bases from V and 5 bases from J, with 11 bases between. Germline-derived CDR1 and CDR2 are LNHDA and SQIVND (reference sequence). The CDR3 covers 12 residues. CDR3 sequence reads: CATTSLNEKLFF. CDR3 DNA: TGTGCCACTACGTCGCTAAATGAAAAACTGTTTTTT.

The chain links TRBV2 to TRBJ1-1; D perhaps matches TRBD1 (6 bases). Germline V CDR1 and CDR2: SNHLY, FYNNEI. This CDR3 has 13 residues. V was cut by 7 bases and J by 3 bases, with 12 bases left in between. The CDR3 DNA reads as TGTGCCAGCAAAAGGGGGGGGGACACTGAAGCTTTCTTT. It translates to CASKRGGDTEAFF.

This chain connects TRBV10-3 to TRBJ1-4; D gene unclear. The V end lost 1 base, the J end lost 3 bases, and 18 bases lay between the germline ends. The CDR3 loop spans 18 amino acids. CDR1 and CDR2 (germline): ENHRY, SYGVKD. The CDR3 sequence is CAISELLLETRANEKLFF. In DNA form, the CDR3 reads TGTGCCATCAGTGAGTTGTTATTGGAGACGCGAGCTAATGAAAAACTGTTTTTT.

The chain has TRBV5-8 and TRBJ2-1; 13 bases line up with TRBD2. This CDR3 comprises 15 residues. CDR1 and CDR2 from the germline V gene are SGHTS and YDEGEE. Trimming at V came to 0 bases and at J to 7 bases, leaving 1 base not matched to a gene. CDR3 DNA sequence: TGTGCCAGCAGCTTGGAGGGACTAGCGGGAAATGAGCAGTTCTTC. This translates into CASSLEGLAGNEQFF.

This clone was detected only once. This chain links TRBV6-5 with TRBJ2-7; 7 bases match TRBD2. Germline CDR1 MNHEY, CDR2 SVGAGI. The J segment lost 7 bases and the V segment lost 8 bases, leaving 5 bases of the junction unmatched. The CDR3 has 11 residues. CDR3 in DNA: TGTGCCAGCCGGGAGGTCGAGGAGCAGTACTTC. Translated: CASREVEEQYF.